This TCR beta chain was sequenced for a study of post-analysis software for immune sequencing data. With respect to this clonotype: Antigen specificity is unknown.

Germline CDR1 SGHAT, CDR2 FQDESV (reference sequence). V lost 3 bases, J lost 5 bases, and 1 base stayed unmatched. CDR3 length: 15 residues. Presence of unique molecular identifiers characterized the TCR beta cDNA libraries. In TCRdb, the PCR reads were re-called with MiXCR into one record per CDR3 protein. The sample includes around 710,000 distinct CDR3 sequences, 46% of them seen just once. Whole-study results and caveats: There were five or six TRBV segments more frequent in patients than controls, and TRBV5-6, TRBV5-1 and TRBV20-1 were among them. Compared with controls, patients showed significantly lower normalized Chao1 diversity.

The sequence came from a girl between 5 and 17 years old with multiple sclerosis. The material sequenced was blood. The chain recombines TRBV11-1 with TRBJ2-3, with 14 bases identical to TRBD2. CDR3 nucleotides: TGTGCCAGCAGCTTCGGGACTAGCGGGAGAGATACGCAGTATTTT. Its translation: CASSFGTSGRDTQYF.